These 32 T cell receptor beta chains originate from one sample sequenced in a study of T cell responses to AZD1222 COVID-19 vaccine. The data were produced by immunoSEQ multiplex PCR, yet TCRdb's version contains in-frame clones alone and is incomplete. The sample lists approximately 120,000 clones; about 88% were seen once. The sample consisted of peripheral blood, taken on day 0 of AZD1222 vaccination. All receptors come from an adult in good health.

The chain uses TRBV19 and TRBJ2-1, with 9 positions matching TRBD2. The CDR3 has 14 amino acids. CDR1 LNHDA and CDR2 SQIVND come from the germline V gene (reference sequence). Losses at the gene ends were 1 base for V and 8 bases for J; bases not matched to a gene: 3. The CDR3 region is CASSIGGRADEQFF. The CDR3 nucleotides are TGTGCCAGTAGTATAGGCGGGAGGGCTGATGAGCAGTTCTTC.

V and J are TRBV6-5 and TRBJ1-2; TRBD1 agrees at 9 bases. V shed 5 bases and J 10 bases; nucleotides not matched to a gene: 8. CDR3 length equals 13 residues. CDR1 and CDR2 (germline): MNHEY, SVGAGI. CDR3 sequence reads: CASSQGQGIDYTF. The CDR3 bases are TGTGCCAGCAGTCAGGGACAGGGTATCGACTACACCTTC.

This clone was recorded a few times. The genes are TRBV19 and TRBJ1-5; 8 nucleotides agree with TRBD1. With 1 base clipped from V and 6 bases from J, the junction kept 5 bases outside the gene matches. The V gene's germline CDR1 is LNHDA and CDR2 SQIVND (reference sequence). The CDR3 covers 15 residues. The CDR3 here is CASSIVTGGSQPQHF. The CDR3, as DNA: TGTGCCAGTAGTATAGTCACAGGGGGTAGTCAGCCCCAGCATTTT.

V and J are TRBV19 and TRBJ1-4; D is perhaps TRBD1 (5 bases). This CDR3 has 15 amino acids. Trimming stripped 1 base from V and 4 bases from J, with 10 bases between. Germline V gene lookup returns CDR1 LNHDA and CDR2 SQIVND (reference sequence). CDR3 protein: CASSIVGVLNEKLFF. The CDR3 DNA is TGTGCCAGTAGTATAGTGGGGGTCCTTAATGAAAAACTGTTTTTT.

This chain joins TRBV2 and TRBJ1-1, with a possible D match to TRBD1 (6 bases). V gave up 8 bases and J gave up 0 bases, with 10 bases separating them. Germline V gene sequence: CDR1 SNHLY, CDR2 FYNNEI. The CDR3 is 13 amino acids. CDR3: CASARGMNTEAFF. DNA for the CDR3: TGTGCCAGCGCCAGGGGAATGAACACTGAAGCTTTCTTT.

The chain uses TRBV7-2 and TRBJ2-1, with 7 positions matching TRBD2. Germline CDR1 reads SGHTA; CDR2 reads FQGNSA. V lost 6 bases, J lost 2 bases, and 10 bases stayed unmatched. The CDR3 is made up of 16 amino acids. Written as DNA, the CDR3 is TGTGCCAGCAGGCACCCTAGCGGAGCCACCTACAATGAGCAGTTCTTC. Its protein is CASRHPSGATYNEQFF. The whole variable domain, remainder taken from reference TRBV7-2 and TRBJ2-1, is GAGVSQSPSNKVTEKGKDVELRCDPISGHTALYWYRQSLGQGLEFLIYFQGNSAPDKSGLPSDRFSAERTGGSVSTLTIQRTQQEDSAVYLCASRHPSGATYNEQFFGPGTRLTVL.

The chain couples TRBV19 to TRBJ2-2, with a possible D match to TRBD1 (6 bases). The germline gives CDR1 LNHDA, CDR2 SQIVND (reference sequence). CDR3 length: 14 amino acids. V was trimmed by 4 bases and J by 1 base, leaving 7 bases between them. The CDR3 protein is CASSTTGNTGELFF. In DNA form, the CDR3 reads TGTGCCAGTAGTACGACAGGGAACACCGGGGAGCTGTTTTTT.

The chain uses TRBV5-1 and TRBJ2-7, with TRBD2 identical over 12 bases. Germline CDR1 reads SGHRS; CDR2 reads YFSETQ. Trimming at V came to 5 bases and at J to 1 base, leaving 4 bases not matched to a gene. CDR3 length: 15 residues. CDR3 loop: CASRPGLAGSYEQYF. Written as DNA, the CDR3 is TGCGCCAGCAGGCCTGGACTAGCGGGGTCCTACGAGCAGTACTTC.

The chain carries TRBV10-3 and TRBJ2-5, with D tentatively TRBD2 (6 bases). This CDR3 has 14 residues. Germline CDR1 and CDR2: ENHRY and SYGVKD. Trimming left V 6 bases short and J 3 bases short, with 14 bases between. CDR3 region: CAISPLGTEETQYF. CDR3 nucleotides: TGTGCCATCAGCCCCCTAGGGACTGAAGAGACCCAGTACTTC.

The J gene is TRBJ1-5, the V gene TRBV28; 9 nucleotides align to TRBD1. This CDR3 is built from 16 residues. Per the germline V gene, CDR1 is MDHEN and CDR2 is SYDVKM. With V trimmed by 4 bases and J by 3 bases, 7 bases remained unmatched. CDR3 protein: CASSSTGTGLNQPQHF. CDR3 in DNA: TGTGCCAGCAGTTCGACCGGGACAGGGCTCAATCAGCCCCAGCATTTT.

The CDR3, as DNA: TGTGCCAGCAGCTTAGCGGGGGGTCTCTACGAGCAGTACTTC. It specifies CASSLAGGLYEQYF. This rearrangement joins TRBV5-4 to TRBJ2-7, with 9 positions matching TRBD2. Per the germline V gene, CDR1 is SGHNT and CDR2 is YYREEE (reference sequence). There are 14 residues in the CDR3. V was pared by 2 bases and J by 3 bases, with 3 bases of the junction left unmatched.

V is TRBV5-1 and J is TRBJ1-1; TRBD1 might be the D (5 bases). V was trimmed by 2 bases and J by 0 bases, leaving 11 bases between them. The CDR3 covers 15 residues. CDR1 is SGHRS, CDR2 YFSETQ, per germline. The CDR3 reads CASSFGSGVNTEAFF. DNA for the CDR3: TGCGCCAGCAGCTTTGGCTCGGGGGTGAACACTGAAGCTTTCTTT.

The V call is TRBV6-2 or TRBV6-3, the J call TRBJ1-2; 9 bases are shared with TRBD1. Looked up from germline, CDR1 is MNHEY and CDR2 is SVGEGT. J lost 0 bases, V lost 2 bases, and 13 bases had no gene match. This CDR3 is built from 19 residues. CDR3: CASSYATDRGRFSNYGYTF. The CDR3 DNA reads TGTGCCAGCAGTTACGCCACGGACAGGGGCAGGTTCTCTAACTATGGCTACACCTTC.

The gene calls are TRBV5-4 and TRBJ2-3; 8 bases are shared with TRBD1. Trimming took 2 bases from V and 5 from J; bases not matched to a gene: 10. The CDR3 sequence is 16 residues long. Germline V gene data show CDR1 as SGHNT and CDR2 as YYREEE (reference sequence). CDR3 amino acids: CASSFERRTGKDTQYF. The DNA for the CDR3 is TGTGCCAGCAGCTTCGAGAGAAGGACAGGGAAAGATACGCAGTATTTT.

The V and J genes are TRBV7-2 and TRBJ1-5, with D hard to call. Trimming removed 1 base from V and 0 bases from J, with 1 base in between. The germline CDR1 and CDR2 sequences are SGHTA and FQGNSA. The CDR3 is 13 residues long. The CDR3 bases are TGTGCCAGCAGCTTAGATAGCAATCAGCCCCAGCATTTT. This translates into CASSLDSNQPQHF.

This chain joins TRBV2 and TRBJ2-2; TRBD1 agrees at 11 bases. The CDR3 totals 16 residues. V shed 10 bases, J shed 5 bases, and the junction held 12 bases outside the gene matches. The V gene's germline CDR1 is SNHLY and CDR2 FYNNEI. CDR3 in DNA: TGTGCCACCCCAAAAGGACAGGGGGCTTGGACCGGGGAGCTGTTTTTT. Residues: CATPKGQGAWTGELFF.

V and J are TRBV10-3 and TRBJ1-3, with D maybe TRBD1 (5 bases). The length of the CDR3 is 15 residues. V dropped 5 bases and J dropped 0 bases, with 11 bases sitting between them. Germline V lookup: CDR1 ENHRY, CDR2 SYGVKD. For the CDR3, the DNA is TGTGCCATCAGTACAACAGGCTACTCTGGAAACACCATATATTTT. Its protein is CAISTTGYSGNTIYF.

The chain is built from TRBV29-1 and TRBJ1-4; D unclear. Trimming pared 6 bases from V and 2 bases from J, leaving 19 bases between. The CDR3 covers 16 residues. Per germline, CDR1 SQVTM and CDR2 ANQGSEA. The CDR3 DNA reads as TGCAGCGTCTACAACCCGTGGTCCCCCACTAATGAAAAACTGTTTTTT. Translation gives CSVYNPWSPTNEKLFF.

DNA for the CDR3: TGTGCCAGCAGCTTAACGCTCTCCGTGCGTTCCACCCATGGCTACACCTTC. It specifies CASSLTLSVRSTHGYTF. J is TRBJ1-2 and V is TRBV7-3; D is uncertain. Germline lookup yields CDR1 SGHTA and CDR2 FQGTGA. V shed 0 bases and J shed 6 bases, with 20 bases lying between them. The CDR3 consists of 17 residues.

This chain connects TRBV12-3 or TRBV12-4 to TRBJ1-2, with 8 bases that match TRBD1. J lost 5 bases, V lost 5 bases, and 4 bases had no gene match. The CDR3 is 13 amino acids. CDR3 sequence (DNA): TGTGCCAGCAGTCGGACAGGGTGGTATGGCTACACCTTC. Its protein is CASSRTGWYGYTF.

This chain links TRBV7-8 with TRBJ2-1; TRBD2 agrees at 7 bases. There are 15 residues in the CDR3. Trimming at V came to 2 bases and at J to 7 bases, leaving 8 bases not matched to a gene. Germline loops: CDR1 SGHVS, CDR2 FQNEAQ. The CDR3 spells CASSLRGRSRNEQFF. CDR3 nucleotide sequence: TGTGCCAGCAGCTTACGCGGGAGATCTAGGAATGAGCAGTTCTTC.

CDR3 in DNA: TGTGCCACCAGCGTACCGGGACTAGCGGGAGTCAATGAGCAGTTCTTC. Translated, it gives CATSVPGLAGVNEQFF. The chain couples TRBV15 to TRBJ2-1; 14 bases are shared with TRBD2. Losses at the gene ends were 5 bases for V and 6 bases for J; bases not matched to a gene: 6. CDR3 length equals 16 residues. Germline V lookup: CDR1 LNHNV, CDR2 YYDKDF (reference sequence).

The chain uses TRBV25-1 and TRBJ1-6; a possible D gene is TRBD1 (5 bases). The ends were cut back, 6 bases at V and 11 bases at J, with 17 bases in the middle. The CDR3 runs 14 residues. Per the germline V gene, CDR1 is MGHDK and CDR2 is SYGVNS. The CDR3 sequence: CASRSEPRGAPLHF. As DNA, the CDR3 is TGTGCCAGCAGGTCCGAGCCGCGGGGGGCACCCCTCCACTTT.

This rearrangement joins TRBV11-3 to TRBJ2-1, with TRBD2 matching 11 bases. The CDR3 consists of 16 residues. With 2 bases clipped from V and 7 bases from J, the junction kept 7 bases outside the gene matches. Germline V lookup: CDR1 SGHNT, CDR2 YENEEA. The CDR3 nucleotides are TGTGCCAGCAGCTTAAATAGGCTAGCGGGAGGAAATGAGCAGTTCTTC. Translating gives CASSLNRLAGGNEQFF.

V is TRBV29-1 and J is TRBJ2-1; the match to TRBD2 covers 11 bases. The ends lost 6 bases at V and 2 bases at J; junction bases unmatched: 6. This CDR3 is built from 15 residues. Germline CDR1 and CDR2: SQVTM and ANQGSEA. CDR3 loop: CSVEGLADPYNEQFF. In nucleotides, the CDR3 is TGCAGCGTCGAGGGACTAGCGGATCCCTACAATGAGCAGTTCTTC.

The V and J genes are TRBV27 and TRBJ1-6, with TRBD1 as a possible D gene (6 bases). The CDR3 covers 15 residues. Germline V gives CDR1 MNHEY, CDR2 SMNVEV (reference sequence). The V end lost 8 bases, the J end lost 0 bases, and 11 bases lay between the germline ends. Here the CDR3 reads CASADSGSYNSPLHF. Written as DNA, the CDR3 is TGTGCCAGCGCGGACAGCGGCTCCTATAATTCACCCCTCCACTTT.

The chain recombines TRBV7-9 with TRBJ1-5; tentatively, D is TRBD1 (5 bases). The CDR3 loop spans 15 amino acids. Looked up from germline, CDR1 is SEHNR and CDR2 is FQNEAQ (reference sequence). Trimming shortened V by 5 bases and J by 5 bases, and 16 bases separated the two germline ends. The CDR3 coding sequence is TGTGCCAGCAGCCGGGGAGGGACGGGATATCAGCCCCAGCATTTT. Protein product: CASSRGGTGYQPQHF.

The chain links TRBV10-3 to TRBJ2-1; the D is unclear. The V end lost 6 bases, the J end lost 12 bases, and 18 bases lay between the germline ends. This CDR3 comprises 13 residues. CDR1 is ENHRY, CDR2 SYGVKD, per germline. The CDR3 DNA is TGTGCCATCAGCCCCGATACCACGAATCCGCAGTTCTTC. Translated: CAISPDTTNPQFF.

The V gene is TRBV24-1, the J gene TRBJ1-2; TRBD1 matches at 8 bases. CDR3 length: 14 amino acids. Germline trimming cut 3 bases from V and 2 bases from J; bases unmatched to any gene: 1. Per germline, CDR1 KGHDR and CDR2 SFDVKD. This chain's CDR3 is CATSDGTGNYGYTF. Here the CDR3 DNA reads TGTGCCACCAGTGATGGGACAGGCAACTATGGCTACACCTTC.

CDR3 nucleotides: TGTGCCAGCCGGGGGGAGTCATTTATGAACACTGAAGCTTTCTTT. Its protein product is CASRGESFMNTEAFF. This chain connects TRBV6-5 to TRBJ1-1; possibly TRBD1 for D (5 bases). The V and J ends lost 8 bases and 0 bases respectively, with 16 bases between them. Germline V gene sequence: CDR1 MNHEY, CDR2 SVGAGI. The CDR3 totals 15 residues.

The rearrangement links TRBV3-1 (or the pseudogene TRBV3-2) to TRBJ2-5; 7 nucleotides line up with TRBD1. CDR1 LGHDT and CDR2 YNNKEL come from the germline V gene (reference sequence). V was clipped by 3 bases and J by 3 bases; unmatched bases: 7. This CDR3 has 15 amino acids. The chain's CDR3 is CASSQGPTGKETQYF. In DNA, the CDR3 is TGTGCCAGCAGCCAGGGACCGACAGGGAAAGAGACCCAGTACTTC.

This clone came up once. J is TRBJ1-5 and V is TRBV6-2 or TRBV6-3, with 8 bases matching TRBD1. The CDR3 extends over 19 amino acids. J lost 2 bases, V lost 1 base, and 13 bases had no gene match. Germline V gene sequence: CDR1 MNHEY, CDR2 SVGEGT. For the CDR3, the DNA is TGTGCCAGCAGTTACTGGACGCTAACAGGGGGATCAGGCAATCAGCCCCAGCATTTT. Translating gives CASSYWTLTGGSGNQPQHF.